These T cell receptor beta chains were read from a single sample in a study of molecular identifiers for immune sequencing clone quantification. Each CDR3 protein is one row after TCRdb ran MiXCR on the PCR reads. Counted here are tens of thousands of distinct CDR3 sequences, 20% to 30% occurring once; the ten biggest clones make up less than 0.85%. Sequenced input: naive CD8+ T cells from blood, with Jurkat cell RNA spiked in. Receptors were obtained from a human donor in good health. Some libraries in this study had Jurkat cell RNA spiked in. The CDR3 runs from the conserved cysteine through the conserved F or W. A D gene is named only where the DNA matches it firmly. Not every row has a clone size; where given, it reads once, few, many or a size class.

J | size | D | V | CDR3 | DNA
TRBJ2-7 | . | . | TRBV29-1 | CSVDNREEPYEQYF | TGCAGCGTTGACAATCGAGAGGAGCCCTACGAGCAGTACTTC
TRBJ1-5 | . | . | TRBV19 | CASTPTGLGQPQHF | TGTGCCAGTACCCCAACAGGGCTCGGTCAGCCCCAGCATTTT
TRBJ2-7 | many | . | TRBV12-3/TRBV12-4 | CASSPDILFVNEQYF | TGTGCCAGCAGCCCCGATATCCTCTTCGTCAACGAGCAGTACTTC
TRBJ1-1 | few | . | TRBV19 | CASSTQEDANTEAFF | TGTGCCAGTAGTACCCAGGAGGACGCGAACACTGAAGCTTTCTTT
TRBJ2-5 | few | TRBD1 | TRBV12-5 | CASGSTRTGDQETQYF | TGTGCTAGTGGTTCAACCAGGACAGGGGATCAAGAGACCCAGTACTTC
TRBJ2-7 | few | . | TRBV4-1 | CASSQAPQGHSYEQYF | TGCGCCAGCAGCCAAGCCCCCCAGGGCCACTCCTACGAGCAGTACTTC
TRBJ1-4 | many | . | TRBV6-5 | CASTRSTGNDYEKLFF | TGTGCCAGCACCAGATCCACAGGCAATGATTATGAAAAACTGTTTTTT
TRBJ2-1 | few | TRBD2 | TRBV4-2 | CASSQPEGIAGLSYNEQFF | TGTGCCAGCAGCCAACCTGAGGGAATAGCGGGGCTCTCCTACAATGAGCAGTTCTTC
TRBJ1-5 | many | . | TRBV7-9 | CASSFLGQPQHF | TGTGCCAGCAGCTTTTTGGGTCAGCCCCAGCATTTT
TRBJ2-1 | . | TRBD2 | TRBV4-3 | CASTQEAGLAGEGQFF | TGCGCCAGCACCCAAGAGGCGGGACTAGCGGGGGAGGGGCAGTTCTTC
TRBJ2-7 | . | TRBD1 | TRBV4-2 | CASSPGQSCEQCF | TGTGCCAGCAGCCCGGGACAGTCCTGCGAGCAGTGCTTC
TRBJ2-5 | many | . | TRBV6-2/TRBV6-3 | CASSPPLRGETQYF | TGTGCCAGCAGCCCCCCTCTACGAGGAGAGACCCAGTACTTC
TRBJ1-5 | . | TRBD1 | TRBV7-9 | CASSPQGVGDQPQHF | TGTGCCAGCAGCCCCCAGGGGGTAGGGGATCAGCCCCAGCATTTT
TRBJ2-5 | few | . | TRBV5-6 | CASSFTGTETQYF | TGTGCCAGCAGCTTCACAGGGACTGAGACCCAGTACTTC
TRBJ2-2 | many | . | TRBV20-1 | CSARGGGELFF | TGCAGTGCAAGGGGGGGCGGGGAGCTGTTTTTT
TRBJ2-7 | . | TRBD1 | TRBV12-3/TRBV12-4 | CASRPGTASYEQYF | TGTGCCAGCAGGCCCGGGACAGCTTCCTACGAGCAGTACTTC
TRBJ2-1 | many | TRBD2 | TRBV24-1 | CATTEDPHRPLGGLAGDEQFF | TGTGCCACCACCGAGGACCCGCATCGGCCCCTTGGGGGACTAGCGGGAGACGAGCAGTTCTTC
TRBJ2-2 | many | . | TRBV29-1 | CSVETLGELFF | TGCAGCGTTGAAACCCTCGGGGAGCTGTTTTTT
TRBJ2-7 | few | TRBD2 | TRBV13 | CASSPGGSVAYEQYF | TGTGCCAGCAGCCCGGGGGGATCAGTTGCCTACGAGCAGTACTTC
TRBJ1-1 | . | . | TRBV11-2 | CTSSFATGGDTEAFF | TGTACCAGCAGCTTTGCCACGGGCGGGGACACTGAAGCTTTCTTT